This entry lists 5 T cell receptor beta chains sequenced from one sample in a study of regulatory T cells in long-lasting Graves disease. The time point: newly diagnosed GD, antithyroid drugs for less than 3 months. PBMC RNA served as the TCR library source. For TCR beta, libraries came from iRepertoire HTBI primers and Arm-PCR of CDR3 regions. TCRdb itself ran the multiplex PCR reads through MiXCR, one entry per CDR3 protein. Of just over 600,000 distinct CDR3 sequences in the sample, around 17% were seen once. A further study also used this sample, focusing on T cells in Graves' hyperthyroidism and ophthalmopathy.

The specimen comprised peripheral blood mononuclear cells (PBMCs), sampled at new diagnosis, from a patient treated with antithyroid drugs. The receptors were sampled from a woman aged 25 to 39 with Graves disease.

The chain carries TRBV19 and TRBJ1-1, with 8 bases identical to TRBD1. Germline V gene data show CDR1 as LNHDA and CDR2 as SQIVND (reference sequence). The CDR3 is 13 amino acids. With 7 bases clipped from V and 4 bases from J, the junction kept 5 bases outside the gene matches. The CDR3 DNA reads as TGTGCCAGTAACACCAGGGGGCCCACTGAAGCTTTCTTT. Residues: CASNTRGPTEAFF.

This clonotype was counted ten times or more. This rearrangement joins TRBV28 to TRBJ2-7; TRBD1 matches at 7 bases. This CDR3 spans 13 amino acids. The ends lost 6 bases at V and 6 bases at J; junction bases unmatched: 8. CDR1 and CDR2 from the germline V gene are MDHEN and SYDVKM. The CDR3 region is CASRSTGFGEQYF. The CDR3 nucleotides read TGTGCCAGCAGGTCGACAGGGTTTGGCGAGCAGTACTTC.

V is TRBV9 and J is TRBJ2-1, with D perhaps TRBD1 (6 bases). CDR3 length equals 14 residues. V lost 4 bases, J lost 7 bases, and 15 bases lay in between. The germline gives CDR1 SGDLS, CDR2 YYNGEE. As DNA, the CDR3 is TGTGCCAGCAGCCCTCAGGGGAATAGGAATGAGCAGTTCTTC. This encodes CASSPQGNRNEQFF.

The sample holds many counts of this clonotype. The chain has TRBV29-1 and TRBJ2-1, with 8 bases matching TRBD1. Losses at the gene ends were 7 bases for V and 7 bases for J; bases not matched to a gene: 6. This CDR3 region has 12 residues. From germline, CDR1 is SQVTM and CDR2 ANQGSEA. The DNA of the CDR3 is TGCAGCGCCGGGGACAGGACAAATGAGCAGTTCTTC. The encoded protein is CSAGDRTNEQFF.

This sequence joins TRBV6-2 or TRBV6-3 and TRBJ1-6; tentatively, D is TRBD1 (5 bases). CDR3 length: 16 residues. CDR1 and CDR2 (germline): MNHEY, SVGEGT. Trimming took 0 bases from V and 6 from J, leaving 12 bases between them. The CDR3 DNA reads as TGTGCCAGCAGTTACTCACTTGACAGACTTAATTCACCCCTCCACTTT. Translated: CASSYSLDRLNSPLHF.